Here is one T cell receptor (beta chain) with its context. Its cognate antigen is unknown. A much larger clone differs from this one at a single base, so this may be a read error. This entry comes from a study of identical twins. Findings of the study overall: Cord blood beta clonotypes present at high abundance carried fewer insertions; no such pattern appeared in memory repertoires. It was possible that invariant MAIT and iNKT cells partly confounded the zero-insertion analyses. The same donors were not followed; conclusions instead depended on cross-sectional statistical analysis.

Trimming pared 5 bases from V and 0 bases from J, leaving 17 bases between. CDR3 size: 16 residues. Germline CDR1 reads MDHEN; CDR2 reads SYDVKM. A universal primer site was incorporated via template switching, and the cDNA contained unique molecular identifiers. MiXCR was run by TCRdb on the 5' RACE reads, yielding one entry per CDR3 protein. The table includes about 240,000 distinct CDR3 sequences, about 10% detected once. This TCR was sampled from a man aged 50 to 60 in good health. This chain links TRBV28 with TRBJ2-7; D gene ambiguous. Input material: memory T cells sorted from blood. This CDR3 is CASSLACQRHSYEQYF. For the CDR3, the DNA is TGTGCCAGCAGTCTCGCTTGCCAGCGCCACTCCTACGAGCAGTACTTC.